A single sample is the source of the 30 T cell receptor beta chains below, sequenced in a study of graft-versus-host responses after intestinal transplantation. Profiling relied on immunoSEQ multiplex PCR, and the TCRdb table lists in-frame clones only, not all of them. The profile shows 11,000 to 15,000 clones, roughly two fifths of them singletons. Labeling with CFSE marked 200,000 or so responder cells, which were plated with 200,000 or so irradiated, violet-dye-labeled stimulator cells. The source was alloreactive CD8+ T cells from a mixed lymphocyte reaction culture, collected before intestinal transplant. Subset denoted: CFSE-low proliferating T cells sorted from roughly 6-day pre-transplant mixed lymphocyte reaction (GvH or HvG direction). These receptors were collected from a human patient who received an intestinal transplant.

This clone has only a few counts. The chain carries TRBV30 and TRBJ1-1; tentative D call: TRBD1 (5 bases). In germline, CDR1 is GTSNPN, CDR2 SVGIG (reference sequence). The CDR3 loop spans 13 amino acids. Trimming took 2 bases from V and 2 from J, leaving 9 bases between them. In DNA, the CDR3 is TGTGCCTGGAGTCGGGGGGGAAACACTGAAGCTTTCTTT. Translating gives CAWSRGGNTEAFF.

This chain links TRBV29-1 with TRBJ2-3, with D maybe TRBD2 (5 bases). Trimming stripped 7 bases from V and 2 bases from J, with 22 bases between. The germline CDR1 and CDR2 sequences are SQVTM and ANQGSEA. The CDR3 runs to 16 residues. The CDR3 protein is CSAEAGGKAATDTQYF. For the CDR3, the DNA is TGCAGCGCCGAGGCGGGTGGAAAAGCCGCCACAGATACGCAGTATTTT.

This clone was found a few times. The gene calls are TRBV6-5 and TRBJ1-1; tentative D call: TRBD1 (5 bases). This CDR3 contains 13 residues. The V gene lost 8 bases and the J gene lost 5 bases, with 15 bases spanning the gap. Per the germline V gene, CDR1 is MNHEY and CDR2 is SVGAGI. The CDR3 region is CASQDGGWTEAFF. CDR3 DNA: TGTGCCAGCCAGGACGGGGGATGGACTGAAGCTTTCTTT.

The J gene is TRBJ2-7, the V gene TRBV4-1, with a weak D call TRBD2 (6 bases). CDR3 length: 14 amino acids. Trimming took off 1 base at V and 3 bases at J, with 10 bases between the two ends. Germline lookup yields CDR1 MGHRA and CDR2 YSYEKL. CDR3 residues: CASSQVGLHYEQYF. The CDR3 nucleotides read TGCGCCAGCAGCCAAGTGGGACTGCACTACGAGCAGTACTTC.

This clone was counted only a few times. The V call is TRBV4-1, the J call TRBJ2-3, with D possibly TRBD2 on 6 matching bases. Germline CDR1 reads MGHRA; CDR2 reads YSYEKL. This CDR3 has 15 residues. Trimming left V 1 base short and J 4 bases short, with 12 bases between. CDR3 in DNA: TGCGCCAGCAGCCAAGTATACACGGGGGCAGATACGCAGTATTTT. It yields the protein CASSQVYTGADTQYF.

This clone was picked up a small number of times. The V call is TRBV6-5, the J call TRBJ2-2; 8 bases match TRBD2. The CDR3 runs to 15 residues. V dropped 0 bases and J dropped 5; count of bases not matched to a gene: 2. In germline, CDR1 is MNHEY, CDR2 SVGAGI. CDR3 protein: CASSYSTGGTGELFF. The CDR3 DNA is TGTGCCAGCAGTTACTCTACGGGAGGGACCGGGGAGCTGTTTTTT.

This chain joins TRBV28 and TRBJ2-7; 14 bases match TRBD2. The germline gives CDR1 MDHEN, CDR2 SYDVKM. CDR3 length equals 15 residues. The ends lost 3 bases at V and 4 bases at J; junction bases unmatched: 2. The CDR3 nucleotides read TGTGCCAGCAGTTTTGGACTAGCGGGAGGATACGAGCAGTACTTC. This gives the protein CASSFGLAGGYEQYF. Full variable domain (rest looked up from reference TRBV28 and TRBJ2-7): DVKVTQSSRYLVKRTGEKVFLECVQDMDHENMFWYRQDPGLGLRLIYFSYDVKMKEKGDIPEGYSVSREKKERFSLILESASTNQTSMYLCASSFGLAGGYEQYFGPGTRLTVT.

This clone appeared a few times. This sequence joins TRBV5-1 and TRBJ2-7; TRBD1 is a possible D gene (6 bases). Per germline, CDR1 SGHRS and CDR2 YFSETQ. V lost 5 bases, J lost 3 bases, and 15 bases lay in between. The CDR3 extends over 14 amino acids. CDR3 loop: CASSQEGVLYEQYF. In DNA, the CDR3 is TGCGCCAGCAGTCAAGAGGGGGTGCTCTACGAGCAGTACTTC.

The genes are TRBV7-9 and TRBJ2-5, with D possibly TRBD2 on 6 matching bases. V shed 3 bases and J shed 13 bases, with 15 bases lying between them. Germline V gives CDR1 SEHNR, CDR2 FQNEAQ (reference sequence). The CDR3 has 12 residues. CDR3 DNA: TGTGCCAGCAGCTTTCCTAGCCCGGGGGTGTACTTC. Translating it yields CASSFPSPGVYF.

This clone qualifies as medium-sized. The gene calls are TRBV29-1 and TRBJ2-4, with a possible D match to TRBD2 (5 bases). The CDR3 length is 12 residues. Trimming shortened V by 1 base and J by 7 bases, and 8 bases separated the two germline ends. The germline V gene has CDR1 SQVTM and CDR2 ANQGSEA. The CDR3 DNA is TGCAGCGTTGAAGGGACGGGGAACATTCAGTACTTC. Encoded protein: CSVEGTGNIQYF.

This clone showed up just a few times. The CDR3 loop is CASSYGTSSYEQYF. The CDR3 nucleotides read TGTGCCAGCAGTTATGGCACTAGCTCCTACGAGCAGTACTTC. The genes are TRBV28 and TRBJ2-7; D possibly corresponds to TRBD2 (5 bases). Germline V gene data show CDR1 as MDHEN and CDR2 as SYDVKM. V dropped 4 bases and J dropped 0 bases, with 10 bases sitting between them. The CDR3 sequence is 14 residues long.

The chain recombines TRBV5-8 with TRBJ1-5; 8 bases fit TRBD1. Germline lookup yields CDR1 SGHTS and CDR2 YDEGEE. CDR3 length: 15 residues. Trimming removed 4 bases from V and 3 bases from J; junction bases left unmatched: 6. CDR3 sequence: CASSAGTGLNQPQHF. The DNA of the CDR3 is TGTGCCAGCAGCGCAGGGACAGGCCTCAATCAGCCCCAGCATTTT.

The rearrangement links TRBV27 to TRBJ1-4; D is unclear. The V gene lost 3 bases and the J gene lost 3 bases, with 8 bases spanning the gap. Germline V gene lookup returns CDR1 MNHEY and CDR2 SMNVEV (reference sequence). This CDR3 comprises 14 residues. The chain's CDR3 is CASSFGRANEKLFF. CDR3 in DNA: TGTGCCAGCAGTTTCGGGCGGGCTAATGAAAAACTGTTTTTT.

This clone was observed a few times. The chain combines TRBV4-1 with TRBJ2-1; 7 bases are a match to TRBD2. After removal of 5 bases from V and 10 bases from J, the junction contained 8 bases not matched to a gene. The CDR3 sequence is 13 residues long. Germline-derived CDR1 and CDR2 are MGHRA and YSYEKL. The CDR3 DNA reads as TGCGCCAGCAGCTCCCGACTAGCTGGGGAGCAGTTCTTC. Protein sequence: CASSSRLAGEQFF.

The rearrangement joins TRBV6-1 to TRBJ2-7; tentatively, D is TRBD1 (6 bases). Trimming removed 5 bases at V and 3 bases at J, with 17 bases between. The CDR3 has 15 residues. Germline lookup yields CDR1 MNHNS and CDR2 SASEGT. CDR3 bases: TGTGCCAGCAGTCCCCGGACAGCTTCAGGCTACGAGCAGTACTTC. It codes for CASSPRTASGYEQYF.

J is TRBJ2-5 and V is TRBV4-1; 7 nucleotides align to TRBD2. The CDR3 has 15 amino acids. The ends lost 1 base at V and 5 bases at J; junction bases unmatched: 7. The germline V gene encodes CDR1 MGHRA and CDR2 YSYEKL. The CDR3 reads CASSQVAGVVETQYF. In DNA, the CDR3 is TGCGCCAGCAGCCAAGTTGCGGGGGTGGTGGAGACCCAGTACTTC.

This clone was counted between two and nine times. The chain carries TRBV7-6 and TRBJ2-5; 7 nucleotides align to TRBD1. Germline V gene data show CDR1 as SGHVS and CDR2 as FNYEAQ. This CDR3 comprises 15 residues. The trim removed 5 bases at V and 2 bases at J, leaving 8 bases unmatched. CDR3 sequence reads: CASSARTGDQETQYF. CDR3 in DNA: TGTGCCAGCAGCGCGAGAACAGGGGATCAAGAGACCCAGTACTTC. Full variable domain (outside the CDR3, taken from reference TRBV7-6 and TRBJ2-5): GAGVSQSPRYKVTKRGQDVALRCDPISGHVSLYWYRQALGQGPEFLTYFNYEAQQDKSGLPNDRFSAERPEGSISTLTIQRTEQRDSAMYRCASSARTGDQETQYFGPGTRLLVL.

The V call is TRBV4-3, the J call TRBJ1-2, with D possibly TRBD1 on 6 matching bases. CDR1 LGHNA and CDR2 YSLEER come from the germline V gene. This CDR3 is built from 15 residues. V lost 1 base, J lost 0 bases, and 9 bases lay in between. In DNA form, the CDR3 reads TGCGCCAGCAGCCAAGGGACAGCAGCTAACTATGGCTACACCTTC. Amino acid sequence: CASSQGTAANYGYTF.

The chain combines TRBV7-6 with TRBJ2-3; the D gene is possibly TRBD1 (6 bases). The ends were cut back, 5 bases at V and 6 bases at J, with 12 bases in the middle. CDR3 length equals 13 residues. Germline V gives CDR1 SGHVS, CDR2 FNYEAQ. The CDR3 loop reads CASSLTGGDTQYF. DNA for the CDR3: TGTGCCAGCAGCCTGACAGGCGGTGATACGCAGTATTTT.

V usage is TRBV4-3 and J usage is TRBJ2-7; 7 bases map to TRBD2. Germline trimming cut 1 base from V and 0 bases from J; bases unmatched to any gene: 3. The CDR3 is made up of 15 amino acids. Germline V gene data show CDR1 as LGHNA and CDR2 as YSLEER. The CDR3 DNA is TGCGCCAGCAGCCAAGCCCGGGACTACTCCTACGAGCAGTACTTC. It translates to CASSQARDYSYEQYF.

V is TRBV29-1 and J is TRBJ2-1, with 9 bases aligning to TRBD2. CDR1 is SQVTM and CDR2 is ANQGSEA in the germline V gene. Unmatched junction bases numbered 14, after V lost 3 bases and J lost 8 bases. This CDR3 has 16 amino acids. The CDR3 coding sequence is TGCAGCGTTGAGCCCCGAGAGGCGGGAGGGCCGGATGAGCAGTTCTTC. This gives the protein CSVEPREAGGPDEQFF.

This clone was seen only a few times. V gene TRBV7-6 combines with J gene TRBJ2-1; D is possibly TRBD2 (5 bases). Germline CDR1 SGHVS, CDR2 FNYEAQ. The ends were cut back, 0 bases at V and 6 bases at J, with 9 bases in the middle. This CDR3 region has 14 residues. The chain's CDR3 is CASSLAPSPNEQFF. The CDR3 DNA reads TGTGCCAGCAGCTTAGCGCCTAGCCCCAATGAGCAGTTCTTC.

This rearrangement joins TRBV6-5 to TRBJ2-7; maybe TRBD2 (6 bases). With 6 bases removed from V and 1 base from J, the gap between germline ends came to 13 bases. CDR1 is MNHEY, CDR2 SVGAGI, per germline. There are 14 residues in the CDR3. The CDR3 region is CASRQTSLSYEQYF. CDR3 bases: TGTGCCAGCAGGCAGACTAGTCTTTCCTACGAGCAGTACTTC.

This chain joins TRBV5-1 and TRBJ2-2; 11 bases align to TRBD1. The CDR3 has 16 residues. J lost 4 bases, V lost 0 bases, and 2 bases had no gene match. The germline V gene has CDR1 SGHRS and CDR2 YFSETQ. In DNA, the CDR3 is TGCGCCAGCAGCTTGGGGGACAGGGGGATCACCGGGGAGCTGTTTTTT. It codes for CASSLGDRGITGELFF.

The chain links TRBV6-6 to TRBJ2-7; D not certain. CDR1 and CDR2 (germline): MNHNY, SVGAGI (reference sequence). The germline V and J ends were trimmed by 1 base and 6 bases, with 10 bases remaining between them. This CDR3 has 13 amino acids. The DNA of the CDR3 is TGTGCCAGCAGTTACTATTCCTCGTCCGAGCAGTACTTC. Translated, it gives CASSYYSSSEQYF.

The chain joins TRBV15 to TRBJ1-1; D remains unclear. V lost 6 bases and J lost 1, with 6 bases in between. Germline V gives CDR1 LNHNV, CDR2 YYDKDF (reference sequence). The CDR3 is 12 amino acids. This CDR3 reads CATRVGNTEAFF. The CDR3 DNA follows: TGTGCCACCAGGGTCGGGAACACTGAAGCTTTCTTT.

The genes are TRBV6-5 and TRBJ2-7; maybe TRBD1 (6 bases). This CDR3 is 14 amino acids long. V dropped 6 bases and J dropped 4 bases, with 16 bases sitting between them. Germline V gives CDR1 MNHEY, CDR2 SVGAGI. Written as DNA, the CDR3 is TGTGCCAGCAGCAGCACAGGGCCTTTTTACGAGCAGTACTTC. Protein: CASSSTGPFYEQYF.

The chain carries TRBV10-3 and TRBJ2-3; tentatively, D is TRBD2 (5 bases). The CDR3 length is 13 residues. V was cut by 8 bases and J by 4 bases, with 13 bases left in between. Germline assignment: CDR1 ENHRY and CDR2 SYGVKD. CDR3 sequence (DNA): TGTGCCATCGTGGCTAGCTTCGCAGATACGCAGTATTTT. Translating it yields CAIVASFADTQYF.

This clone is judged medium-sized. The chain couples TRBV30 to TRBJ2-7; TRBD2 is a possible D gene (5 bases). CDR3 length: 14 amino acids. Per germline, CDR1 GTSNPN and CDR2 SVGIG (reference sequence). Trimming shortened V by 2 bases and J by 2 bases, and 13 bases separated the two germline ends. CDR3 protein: CAWSSGVNPYEQYF. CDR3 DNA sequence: TGTGCCTGGAGTTCCGGGGTGAATCCCTACGAGCAGTACTTC.

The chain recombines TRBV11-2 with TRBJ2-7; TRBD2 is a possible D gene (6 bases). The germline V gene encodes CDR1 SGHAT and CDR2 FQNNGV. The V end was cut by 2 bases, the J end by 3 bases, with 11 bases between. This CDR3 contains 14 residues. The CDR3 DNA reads TGTGCCAGCAGCTTATATGGGGAGGACTACGAGCAGTACTTC. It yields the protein CASSLYGEDYEQYF.